Included here is one T cell receptor (beta chain) sequence, with context. The data belong to a study of OX40 agonist ivuxolimab in advanced cancers. Study summary: Previous treatment with anti-PD-1, anti-PD-L1 or anti-CTLA-4 therapy was allowed; about 44% had received some.

The repertoire was sequenced with immunoSEQ multiplex PCR; TCRdb's copy has only in-frame clones and lacks some. The sample has more than 11,000 clones, around 82% seen once. The timepoints at which blood was sampled were baseline, cycle 4 day 1, and cycle 7 day 1. This TCR was sampled from an adult with an advanced solid tumor such as melanoma, head and neck, liver or kidney cancer. This specimen was CD4+ or CD8+ T cells sorted from blood, taken in a trial of the OX40 agonist ivuxolimab.

This chain's CDR3 is CASSLADFVYEQYF. The CDR3 DNA reads TGTGCCAGCAGCTTAGCGGACTTTGTCTACGAGCAGTACTTC. The rearrangement uses TRBV7-2 and TRBJ2-7, with a weak D call TRBD2 (5 bases). The CDR3 extends over 14 amino acids. Trimming stripped 0 bases from V and 3 bases from J, with 9 bases between. Germline values: CDR1 SGHTA, CDR2 FQGNSA.